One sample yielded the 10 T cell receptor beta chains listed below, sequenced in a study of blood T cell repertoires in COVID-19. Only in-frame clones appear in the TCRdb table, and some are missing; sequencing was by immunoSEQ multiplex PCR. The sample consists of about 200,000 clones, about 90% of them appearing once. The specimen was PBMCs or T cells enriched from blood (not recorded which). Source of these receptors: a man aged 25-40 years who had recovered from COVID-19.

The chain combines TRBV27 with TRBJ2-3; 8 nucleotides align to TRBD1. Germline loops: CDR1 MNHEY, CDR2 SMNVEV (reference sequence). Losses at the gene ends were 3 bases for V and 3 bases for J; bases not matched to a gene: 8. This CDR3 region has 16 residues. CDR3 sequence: CASSFVGRGRTDTQYF. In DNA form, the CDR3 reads TGTGCCAGCAGTTTCGTGGGCAGGGGGCGAACAGATACGCAGTATTTT.

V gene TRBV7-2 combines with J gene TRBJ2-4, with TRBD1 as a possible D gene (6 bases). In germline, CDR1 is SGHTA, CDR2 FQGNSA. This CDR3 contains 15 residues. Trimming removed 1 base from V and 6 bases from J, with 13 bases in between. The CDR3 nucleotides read TGTGCCAGCAGCTTAGTACAGGGCACCGGAAACATTCAGTACTTC. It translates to CASSLVQGTGNIQYF.

The CDR3 DNA is TGTGCCTGGAGCTTAGGGGCCTCACCCCTCCACTTT. Protein: CAWSLGASPLHF. The rearrangement joins TRBV30 to TRBJ1-6, with D perhaps TRBD1 (5 bases). The CDR3 totals 12 residues. Trimming pared 3 bases from V and 10 bases from J, leaving 10 bases between. From germline, CDR1 is GTSNPN and CDR2 SVGIG (reference sequence).

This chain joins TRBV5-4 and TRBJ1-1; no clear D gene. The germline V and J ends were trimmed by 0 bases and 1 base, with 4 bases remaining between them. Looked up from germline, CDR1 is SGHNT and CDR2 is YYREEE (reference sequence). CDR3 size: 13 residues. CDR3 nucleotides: TGTGCCAGCAGCTTGGCAGGGAACACTGAAGCTTTCTTT. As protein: CASSLAGNTEAFF.

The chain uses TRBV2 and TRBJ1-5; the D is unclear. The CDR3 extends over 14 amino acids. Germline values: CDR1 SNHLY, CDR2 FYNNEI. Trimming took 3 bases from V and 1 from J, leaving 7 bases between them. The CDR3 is CASSEEGSNQPQHF. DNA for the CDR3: TGTGCCAGCAGTGAGGAGGGAAGCAATCAGCCCCAGCATTTT.

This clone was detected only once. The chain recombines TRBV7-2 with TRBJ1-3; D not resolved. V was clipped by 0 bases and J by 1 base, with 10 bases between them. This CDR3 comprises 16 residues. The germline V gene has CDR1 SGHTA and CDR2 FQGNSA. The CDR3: CASSLALRSSGNTIYF. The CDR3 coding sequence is TGTGCCAGCAGCTTAGCTTTGCGATCATCTGGAAACACCATATATTTT.

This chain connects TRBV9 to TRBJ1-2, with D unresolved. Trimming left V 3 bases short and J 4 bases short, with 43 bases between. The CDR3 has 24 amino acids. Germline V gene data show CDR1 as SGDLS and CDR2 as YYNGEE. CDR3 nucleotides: TGTGCCAGCAGCGCAGCCCGGACCGCAGGACCTCCTACACTATCTGCTAGCTACCTCTATGGCTACACCTTC. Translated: CASSAARTAGPPTLSASYLYGYTF.

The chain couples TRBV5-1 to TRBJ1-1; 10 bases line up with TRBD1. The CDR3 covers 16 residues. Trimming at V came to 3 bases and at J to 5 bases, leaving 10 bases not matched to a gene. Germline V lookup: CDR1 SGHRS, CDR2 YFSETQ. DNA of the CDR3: TGCGCCAGCAGCTCGATCCCGGGACAGGGGAGGACTGAAGCTTTCTTT. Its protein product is CASSSIPGQGRTEAFF.

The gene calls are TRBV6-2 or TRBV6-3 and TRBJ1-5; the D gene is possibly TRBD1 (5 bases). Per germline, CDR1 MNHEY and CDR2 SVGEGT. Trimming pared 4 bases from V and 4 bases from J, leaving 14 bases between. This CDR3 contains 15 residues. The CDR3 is CASSFKRQNNQPQHF. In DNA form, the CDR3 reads TGTGCCAGCAGTTTCAAGCGACAGAATAATCAGCCCCAGCATTTT.

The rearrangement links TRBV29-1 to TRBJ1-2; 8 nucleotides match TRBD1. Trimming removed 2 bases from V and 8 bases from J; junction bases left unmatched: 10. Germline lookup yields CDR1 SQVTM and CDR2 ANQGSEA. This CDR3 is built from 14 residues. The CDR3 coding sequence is TGCAGCGTTGAATATAGGCAGGGGGCGCGGGGCTACACCTTC. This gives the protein CSVEYRQGARGYTF.